Shown below are 20 T cell receptor beta chains from a single sample sequenced in a study of blood T cell repertoires in COVID-19. Clones were sequenced by immunoSEQ multiplex PCR, and TCRdb holds only the in-frame ones, with some missing. The repertoire holds about 74,000 clones, with 84% as singletons. Sequenced: peripheral blood. These receptors came from a man in his 70s with acute or convalescent COVID-19.

This chain links TRBV9 with TRBJ2-3; D is ambiguous. V was pared by 3 bases and J by 2 bases, with 10 bases between. Per the germline V gene, CDR1 is SGDLS and CDR2 is YYNGEE. The CDR3 contains 14 residues. As DNA, the CDR3 is TGTGCCAGCAGCGCCCCGGAGACCACAGATACGCAGTATTTT. It yields the protein CASSAPETTDTQYF.

The chain combines TRBV9 with TRBJ2-7, with 12 bases aligning to TRBD2. Per germline, CDR1 SGDLS and CDR2 YYNGEE. The J segment lost 6 bases and the V segment lost 3 bases, leaving 7 bases of the junction unmatched. CDR3 length: 15 residues. CDR3 in amino acids: CASSAELAGGSEQYF. In nucleotides, the CDR3 is TGTGCCAGCAGCGCCGAACTAGCGGGGGGTAGCGAGCAGTACTTC.

This clone has only a few counts. The V gene is TRBV2, the J gene TRBJ1-1; TRBD1 agrees at 8 bases. The V gene end was trimmed by 9 bases and the J gene end by 0 bases; junction bases not matched to a gene: 6. Per germline, CDR1 SNHLY and CDR2 FYNNEI. CDR3 size: 14 residues. The chain's CDR3 is CASQTGALNTEAFF. The CDR3 coding sequence is TGTGCCAGTCAGACAGGGGCTTTGAACACTGAAGCTTTCTTT.

This chain links TRBV21-1 with TRBJ2-1; whether TRBD2, the table's D call, matches the DNA was not checked. TRBV21-1 is labeled a pseudogene. This CDR3 region has 16 residues. The CDR3 DNA reads as TGTGCCAGCAGAAAACAGCGCCATGGTGATTACAATGAGCAGTTCTTC. Residues: CASRKQRHGDYNEQFF.

This chain connects TRBV28 to TRBJ1-3, with TRBD1 as a possible D gene (6 bases). Deletions cut 4 bases from V and 4 bases from J, with 11 bases between. The CDR3 sequence is 14 residues long. Germline CDR1 reads MDHEN; CDR2 reads SYDVKM. CDR3 sequence reads: CASSSGTPGNTIYF. The CDR3 coding sequence is TGTGCCAGCAGTTCCGGGACACCAGGAAACACCATATATTTT.

This clone has a single count. The chain uses TRBV24-1 and TRBJ2-5, with 7 nucleotides matching TRBD2. The V segment lost 3 bases and the J segment 0 bases; nucleotides outside the gene matches: 6. CDR3 size: 16 residues. Germline CDR1 KGHDR, CDR2 SFDVKD. CDR3 nucleotides: TGTGCCACCAGTGATACTATAGCGGGCGACCAAGAGACCCAGTACTTC. This sequence encodes CATSDTIAGDQETQYF.

The chain has TRBV19 and TRBJ1-4; 9 bases agree with TRBD1. There are 14 residues in the CDR3. Germline values: CDR1 LNHDA, CDR2 SQIVND (reference sequence). With 6 bases clipped from V and 9 bases from J, the junction kept 8 bases outside the gene matches. The CDR3 bases are TGTGCCAGTAGGCGGGACAGGGACCGAAAAAAACTGTTTTTT. This sequence encodes CASRRDRDRKKLFF.

The rearrangement links TRBV5-6 to TRBJ2-5, with a weak D call TRBD1 (6 bases). The V end was cut by 2 bases, the J end by 5 bases, with 10 bases between. CDR1 is SGHDT, CDR2 YYEEEE, per germline. The CDR3 runs 13 residues. The CDR3 sequence is CASSFTGRETQYF. In DNA form, the CDR3 reads TGTGCCAGCAGCTTTACAGGGCGGGAGACCCAGTACTTC.

The CDR3, as DNA: TGCGCCAGCAGGCTGGAGGTAGCGGGAGGCCCCGTTGTGGGTGAGCAGTACTTC. Protein: CASRLEVAGGPVVGEQYF. V usage is TRBV5-1 and J usage is TRBJ2-7, with 10 bases identical to TRBD2. With 5 bases clipped from V and 7 bases from J, the junction kept 21 bases outside the gene matches. From germline, CDR1 is SGHRS and CDR2 YFSETQ. CDR3 length equals 18 residues. Variable domain in full (rest from reference TRBV5-1 and TRBJ2-7): KAGVTQTPRYLIKTRGQQVTLSCSPISGHRSVSWYQQTPGQGLQFLFEYFSETQRNKGNFPGRFSGRQFSNSRSEMNVSTLELGDSALYLCASRLEVAGGPVVGEQYFGPGTRLTVT.

The CDR3 reads CASSRGQGSTEAFF. The CDR3 nucleotides read TGCGCCAGCAGCCGGGGACAGGGTAGCACTGAAGCTTTCTTT. The rearrangement joins TRBV5-1 to TRBJ1-1, with 9 bases matching TRBD1. CDR3 length: 14 residues. J lost 4 bases, V lost 4 bases, and 5 bases had no gene match. Germline loops: CDR1 SGHRS, CDR2 YFSETQ.

The chain joins TRBV21-1 to TRBJ2-5; the D segment call TRBD2 is taken from the table without a DNA check. TRBV21-1 is described as a pseudogene. This CDR3 region has 19 residues. CDR3: CASSRSSAGDRTKKETQYF. Written as DNA, the CDR3 is TGTGCCAGCAGCCGGTCTTCGGCGGGAGACAGAACCAAAAAAGAGACCCAGTACTTC.

The gene calls are TRBV2 and TRBJ2-7, with 7 bases that match TRBD1. With 1 base clipped from V and 10 bases from J, the junction kept 4 bases outside the gene matches. Germline V gene data show CDR1 as SNHLY and CDR2 as FYNNEI. This CDR3 has 12 amino acids. The CDR3, as DNA: TGTGCCAGCAGTGAAGGACAGGGCATACAGTACTTC. Translating gives CASSEGQGIQYF.

V gene TRBV9 combines with J gene TRBJ2-5; D uncertain. V lost 0 bases and J lost 5, with 11 bases in between. Germline CDR1 and CDR2: SGDLS and YYNGEE. The CDR3 extends over 14 amino acids. CDR3 protein: CASSVGPSRETQYF. Written as DNA, the CDR3 is TGTGCCAGCAGCGTAGGTCCGTCCCGGGAGACCCAGTACTTC.

This clone was picked up one time. The genes are TRBV7-2 and TRBJ2-1; D possibly corresponds to TRBD2 (5 bases). Trimming took 4 bases from V and 2 from J, leaving 12 bases between them. The germline CDR1 and CDR2 sequences are SGHTA and FQGNSA. The CDR3 consists of 15 residues. CDR3 loop: CASSWRTVTYNEQFF. As DNA, the CDR3 is TGTGCCAGCAGCTGGAGGACGGTGACCTACAATGAGCAGTTCTTC. Full variable domain (missing parts from reference TRBV7-2 and TRBJ2-1): GAGVSQSPSNKVTEKGKDVELRCDPISGHTALYWYRQSLGQGLEFLIYFQGNSAPDKSGLPSDRFSAERTGGSVSTLTIQRTQQEDSAVYLCASSWRTVTYNEQFFGPGTRLTVL.

The gene calls are TRBV6-5 and TRBJ1-6; TRBD1 aligns across 7 bases. Germline V gene lookup returns CDR1 MNHEY and CDR2 SVGAGI. CDR3 length equals 15 residues. The J segment lost 7 bases and the V segment lost 6 bases, leaving 9 bases of the junction unmatched. This CDR3 reads CASSLPTGPNSPLHF. In DNA, the CDR3 is TGTGCCAGCAGCCTCCCGACAGGGCCGAATTCACCCCTCCACTTT.

This clone was seen a single time. CDR3 DNA: TGTGCCAGCAGTTTAGGGGACGGGACGACGGGAGAGACGGCCTATGGCTACACCTTC. Its protein is CASSLGDGTTGETAYGYTF. The gene calls are TRBV28 and TRBJ1-2, with D possibly TRBD1 on 5 matching bases. Looked up from germline, CDR1 is MDHEN and CDR2 is SYDVKM. This CDR3 has 19 amino acids. With 2 bases removed from V and 4 bases from J, the gap between germline ends came to 26 bases.

The chain recombines TRBV9 with TRBJ2-1; TRBD2 agrees at 10 bases. Germline-derived CDR1 and CDR2 are SGDLS and YYNGEE. J was trimmed by 9 bases and V by 0 bases; bases with no gene match: 15. The CDR3 is 18 amino acids. The chain's CDR3 is CASSVDSRASGRVSEQFF. The CDR3 DNA follows: TGTGCCAGCAGCGTAGATTCTCGGGCTAGCGGGAGAGTTAGTGAGCAGTTCTTC.

The chain is built from TRBV7-6 and TRBJ2-1; maybe TRBD2 (6 bases). The V end was cut by 6 bases, the J end by 1 base, with 16 bases between. The CDR3 is 16 residues long. The V gene's germline CDR1 is SGHVS and CDR2 FNYEAQ. CDR3 sequence (DNA): TGTGCCAGCAGTCCTAGCCGGGACTTATCCTACAATGAGCAGTTCTTC. Translation gives CASSPSRDLSYNEQFF.

This sequence joins TRBV5-1 and TRBJ2-3, with 9 bases matching TRBD1. CDR1 is SGHRS, CDR2 YFSETQ, per germline. V trimming: 4 bases; J trimming: 4 bases; junction bases outside the gene matches: 10. The CDR3 is made up of 16 amino acids. For the CDR3, the DNA is TGCGCCAGCAGCACCACGGGGACAGGGTTCCCAGATACGCAGTATTTT. Amino acids: CASSTTGTGFPDTQYF. The full variable domain, completed using reference TRBV5-1 and TRBJ2-3, is KAGVTQTPRYLIKTRGQQVTLSCSPISGHRSVSWYQQTPGQGLQFLFEYFSETQRNKGNFPGRFSGRQFSNSRSEMNVSTLELGDSALYLCASSTTGTGFPDTQYFGPGTRLTVL.

V usage is TRBV3-1 (or the pseudogene TRBV3-2) and J usage is TRBJ1-2; D is uncertain. V dropped 3 bases and J dropped 4 bases, with 6 bases sitting between them. Looked up from germline, CDR1 is LGHDT and CDR2 is YNNKEL (reference sequence). CDR3 length: 12 amino acids. The CDR3 loop reads CASSQGLYGYTF. In DNA, the CDR3 is TGTGCCAGCAGCCAGGGCCTCTATGGCTACACCTTC.